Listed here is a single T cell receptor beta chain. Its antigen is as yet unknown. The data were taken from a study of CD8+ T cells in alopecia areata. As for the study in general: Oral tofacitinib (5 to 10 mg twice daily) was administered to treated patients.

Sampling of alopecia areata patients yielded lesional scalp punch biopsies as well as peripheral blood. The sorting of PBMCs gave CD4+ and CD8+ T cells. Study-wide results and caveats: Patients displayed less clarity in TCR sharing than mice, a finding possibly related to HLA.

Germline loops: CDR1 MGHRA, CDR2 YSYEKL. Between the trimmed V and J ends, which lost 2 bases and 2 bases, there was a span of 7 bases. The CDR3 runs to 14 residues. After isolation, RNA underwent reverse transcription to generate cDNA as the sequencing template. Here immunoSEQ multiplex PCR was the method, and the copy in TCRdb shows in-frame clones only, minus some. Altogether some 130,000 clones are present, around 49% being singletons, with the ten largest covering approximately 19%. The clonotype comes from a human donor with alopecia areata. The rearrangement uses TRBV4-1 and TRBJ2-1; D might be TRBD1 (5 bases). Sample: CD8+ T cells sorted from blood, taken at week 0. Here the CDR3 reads CASSQQTAYNEQFF. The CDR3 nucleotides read TGCGCCAGCAGCCAACAGACAGCCTACAATGAGCAGTTCTTC.